Listed below are T cell receptor beta chains from one sample, sequenced in a study of blood T cell repertoires in COVID-19. Clones were read by immunoSEQ multiplex PCR, and TCRdb kept only the in-frame ones, dropping some. The data show 160,000 or so clones, 70% to 85% seen once. Sequenced material: peripheral blood. These receptors all come from a woman in her fifties or sixties with acute or convalescent COVID-19. Both conserved end residues are trimmed from each CDR3.

J: TRBJ2-2; V: TRBV3-1/TRBV3-2; CDR3: ASRQGLVGTGELF
J: TRBJ2-5; V: TRBV30; CDR3: AWTTQGLAGVLRNQETQY
J: TRBJ2-7; V: TRBV19; CDR3: ASRTGHPYEQY
J: TRBJ1-2; V: TRBV27; CDR3: ASSHAPRQDYGYT
J: TRBJ1-2; V: TRBV4-3; CDR3: ASSQELSQNNPYGYT
J: TRBJ2-5; V: TRBV25-1; CDR3: ASSESPDRGPRTQY
J: TRBJ1-5; V: TRBV2; CDR3: ASNSISNQPQH
J: TRBJ2-4; V: TRBV6-5; CDR3: ASSFDRGGKNIQY
J: TRBJ1-6; V: TRBV5-4; CDR3: ASSLGGGNSPLH
J: TRBJ2-2; V: TRBV5-1; CDR3: ASRRDNGELF
J: TRBJ2-5; V: TRBV12-3/TRBV12-4; CDR3: ASSREQRETQY
J: TRBJ1-5; V: TRBV5-8; CDR3: ASSSGQSNQPQH
J: TRBJ1-4; V: TRBV7-2; CDR3: ASSFAGVGNEKLF